This T cell receptor (beta chain) is from a study of shared clonotypes between healthy human individuals. CDR1 is KGHSH and CDR2 is LQKENI in the germline V gene. Trimming shortened V by 3 bases and J by 6 bases, and 12 bases separated the two germline ends. CDR3 size: 14 residues. Turning to this clone: This CDR3 is also generated by other DNA sequences in the sample.

Produced via immunoSEQ multiplex PCR; TCRdb's table is partial and in-frame only. The sample shows roughly 2 million clones, 90% to 96% of them seen only once. This chain connects TRBV18 to TRBJ1-5; D perhaps matches TRBD1 (5 bases). The sequencing input was naive CD4+ T cells sorted from blood. The subset was: CD45RA+ positively selected. This receptor was taken from a man between 18 and 29 years old in good health. CDR3 in amino acids: CASSPDRRGQPQHF. Written as DNA, the CDR3 is TGTGCCAGCTCACCCGACCGTAGGGGTCAGCCCCAGCATTTT. Supplemented by reference TRBV18 and TRBJ1-5, the full variable domain reads NAGVMQNPRHLVRRRGQEARLRCSPMKGHSHVYWYRQLPEEGLKFMVYLQKENIIDESGMPKERFSAEFPKEGPSILRIQQVVRGDSAAYFCASSPDRRGQPQHFGDGTRLSIL.